Each of the 5 T cell receptor beta chains below was sequenced from the same sample in a study of T cell changes during pregnancy in multiple sclerosis. Sequencing was performed with immunoSEQ multiplex PCR; in TCRdb, only in-frame clones are kept and a portion is missing. The table lists tens of thousands of clones, less than 95% of them singletons. The sample in question was CD4+ T cells from peripheral blood mononuclear cells, obtained in the first trimester of pregnancy. These receptors were taken from a female donor in good health, enrolled as a control in a pregnancy study.

The rearrangement joins TRBV6-1 to TRBJ2-1; 10 bases are a match to TRBD2. The V gene end was trimmed by 8 bases and the J gene end by 4 bases; junction bases not matched to a gene: 8. Per germline, CDR1 MNHNS and CDR2 SASEGT. The CDR3 spans 15 residues. CDR3 in amino acids: CASSVLAGVYNEQFF. CDR3 DNA: TGTGCCAGCTCGGTTCTAGCGGGGGTTTACAATGAGCAGTTCTTC.

A note on this clone: The germline gene is not matched at one end of the junction; a read error may be the cause. The V call is TRBV7-7, the J call TRBJ2-7; the D gene is possibly TRBD1 (5 bases). Germline values: CDR1 SSHAT, CDR2 FNYEAQ (reference sequence). The CDR3 covers 15 residues. The CDR3 is CASSPFTGSTYEQYF. The CDR3 bases are TGTGCTAGCAGCCCCTTTACAGGTTCGACCTACGAGCAGTACTTC.

The chain is built from TRBV4-2 and TRBJ1-1; D gene unclear. Germline V gene data show CDR1 as LGHNA and CDR2 as YNFKEQ. The CDR3 is 13 amino acids. Trimming took off 4 bases at V and 2 bases at J, with 8 bases between the two ends. The CDR3 coding sequence is TGTGCCAGCAGCCCCCCACTCAACACTGAAGCTTTCTTT. Its translation: CASSPPLNTEAFF.

The rearrangement joins TRBV5-1 to TRBJ2-5; D possibly corresponds to TRBD1 (5 bases). The CDR3 length is 12 residues. V was clipped by 5 bases and J by 0 bases, with 5 bases between them. Germline CDR1 reads SGHRS; CDR2 reads YFSETQ. CDR3 protein: CASRDNQETQYF. Written as DNA, the CDR3 is TGCGCCAGCAGGGACAACCAAGAGACCCAGTACTTC. Full variable domain (missing parts from reference TRBV5-1 and TRBJ2-5): KAGVTQTPRYLIKTRGQQVTLSCSPISGHRSVSWYQQTPGQGLQFLFEYFSETQRNKGNFPGRFSGRQFSNSRSEMNVSTLELGDSALYLCASRDNQETQYFGPGTRLLVL.

The gene calls are TRBV7-6 and TRBJ2-1; 11 bases line up with TRBD2. Losses at the gene ends were 5 bases for V and 7 bases for J; bases not matched to a gene: 7. The germline V gene has CDR1 SGHVS and CDR2 FNYEAQ. CDR3 length: 15 residues. CDR3 DNA sequence: TGTGCCAGCAGCCCTAGCGGGGGGAAGTGGAATGAGCAGTTCTTC. Amino acid sequence: CASSPSGGKWNEQFF.